This TCR beta chain was obtained from a study of T cell clusters in autoimmune cytopenias. The wider study: Per sample, median TRB depth was approximately 50,000 reads, yielding a median roughly 2,200 distinct clonotypes. Study-wide findings and caveats: Clustering suggested that physiological T cell clusters were missing in primary autoimmune cytopenia patients. TRB repertoire shifts in secondary cytopenia and chronic lymphocytic leukemia mostly reflected lymphoma, not autoimmunity. Functional roles of the in silico T cell clusters still await experimental validation.

The germline V gene has CDR1 DFQATT and CDR2 SNEGSKA (reference sequence). This CDR3 region has 13 residues. TRB was amplified from about 250 ng of peripheral blood genomic DNA per sample. Multiplex touch-down PCR amplified TRB using TRB-A and TRB-B pools in one tube. TCRdb reprocessed the multiplex PCR reads; each CDR3 protein has one entry and no DNA is given. The repertoire table contains about 9,500 distinct CDR3 sequences. In the case of this clonotype: Its antigen is still unknown.

The clonotype comes from a human donor with an autoimmune cytopenia or autoimmune hepatitis (not recorded which). The chain combines TRBV20-1 with TRBJ2-1; without DNA, the TCRdb call of TRBD2 cannot be checked. Specimen: peripheral blood. The CDR3 sequence is CSALAGGSNEQFF.